The 30 T cell receptor beta chains below were found in one sample sequenced in a study of cytomegalovirus exposure and HLA in healthy donors. Sequenced by immunoSEQ multiplex PCR; TCRdb stores in-frame clones only, minus some. The sample carries 250,000 to 350,000 clones, about nine tenths recorded once. The sample comprised PBMCs. Every receptor here comes from a woman aged 30 to 39 in good health and CMV-seropositive.

The genes are TRBV4-3 and TRBJ1-1; 8 bases line up with TRBD1. The J segment lost 0 bases and the V segment lost 1 base, leaving 4 bases of the junction unmatched. The CDR3 runs to 16 residues. Germline V gene data show CDR1 as LGHNA and CDR2 as YSLEER. Written as DNA, the CDR3 is TGCGCCAGCAGCCAAGTTTTGGACAGGGTGAACACTGAAGCTTTCTTT. This codes for CASSQVLDRVNTEAFF.

The chain has TRBV6-5 and TRBJ2-2; D is uncertain. Germline V gene lookup returns CDR1 MNHEY and CDR2 SVGAGI. V gave up 2 bases and J gave up 4 bases, with 11 bases separating them. This CDR3 has 15 amino acids. CDR3 nucleotides: TGTGCCAGCAGTTACACGAACTACGCCACCGGGGAGCTGTTTTTT. It encodes CASSYTNYATGELFF.

The chain carries TRBV10-3 and TRBJ1-5; the D gene is possibly TRBD1 (5 bases). V lost 3 bases to trimming and J lost 5 bases, with 8 bases between them. Germline lookup yields CDR1 ENHRY and CDR2 SYGVKD. This CDR3 has 13 residues. The CDR3 DNA reads as TGTGCCATCAGTGAAGGGGAAGATCAGCCCCAGCATTTT. This gives the protein CAISEGEDQPQHF.

The J gene is TRBJ2-1, the V gene TRBV5-1; D call uncertain. CDR3 length equals 13 residues. The germline V and J ends were trimmed by 1 base and 5 bases, with 7 bases remaining between them. CDR1 and CDR2 from the germline V gene are SGHRS and YFSETQ. CDR3 nucleotides: TGCGCCAGCAGCTTGACGGATAACAATGAGCAGTTCTTC. Its translation: CASSLTDNNEQFF.

V gene TRBV6-1 combines with J gene TRBJ2-7; TRBD2 agrees at 8 bases. The V segment lost 4 bases and the J segment 5 bases; nucleotides outside the gene matches: 19. CDR3 length equals 18 residues. In germline, CDR1 is MNHNS, CDR2 SASEGT. The CDR3 region has the DNA TGTGCCAGCAGTGTTCTAGCGGGTCTTGCCGTCACAAGCGACGAGCAGTACTTC. Residues: CASSVLAGLAVTSDEQYF.

The V gene is TRBV7-3, the J gene TRBJ2-7; 8 positions agree with TRBD1. The junction had 5 bases not matched to a gene; V was cut back by 5 bases and J by 5 bases. This CDR3 comprises 13 residues. The germline V gene has CDR1 SGHTA and CDR2 FQGTGA. CDR3 amino acids: CASSLDRANEQYF. The CDR3 nucleotides read TGTGCCAGCAGCCTGGACAGGGCTAACGAGCAGTACTTC.

This clone appeared a single time. This chain connects TRBV6-5 to TRBJ1-6, with 7 bases fitting TRBD1. CDR1 MNHEY and CDR2 SVGAGI come from the germline V gene. The CDR3 is 14 amino acids. J gave up 7 bases and V 4 bases, and 4 bases lay outside the gene matches. The chain's CDR3 is CASSSGQTNSPLHF. As DNA, the CDR3 is TGTGCCAGCAGTTCGGGACAGACCAATTCACCCCTCCACTTT.

The rearrangement joins TRBV9 to TRBJ2-1; D gene ambiguous. Germline assignment: CDR1 SGDLS and CDR2 YYNGEE. The CDR3 consists of 12 residues. The ends were cut back, 4 bases at V and 11 bases at J, with 13 bases in the middle. CDR3: CASSIRPGQQFF. The CDR3 region has the DNA TGTGCCAGCAGCATTAGACCGGGTCAGCAGTTCTTC.

The V and J genes are TRBV5-6 and TRBJ2-7, with 9 bases matching TRBD2. V shed 1 base and J 2 bases; nucleotides not matched to a gene: 16. The CDR3 extends over 19 amino acids. Germline CDR1 and CDR2: SGHDT and YYEEEE. CDR3 bases: TGTGCCAGCAGCTTGTGGGTAGGGAGCGGGAGGACCAGTGCCTACGAGCAGTACTTC. This encodes CASSLWVGSGRTSAYEQYF.

The rearrangement links TRBV5-6 to TRBJ2-6; unclear D gene. From germline, CDR1 is SGHDT and CDR2 YYEEEE. The CDR3 loop spans 14 amino acids. Trimming removed 6 bases from V and 0 bases from J, with 7 bases in between. The CDR3 region has the DNA TGTGCCAGCAACTACGACTCTGGGGCCAACGTCCTGACTTTC. This gives the protein CASNYDSGANVLTF.

The chain employs TRBV5-1 and TRBJ1-5; D perhaps matches TRBD1 (6 bases). CDR1 and CDR2 from the germline V gene are SGHRS and YFSETQ. The CDR3 has 13 residues. V lost 5 bases and J 4 bases, leaving 10 bases between the germline ends. The CDR3 DNA follows: TGCGCCAGCAGTCCGGACAGTAATCAGCCCCAGCATTTT. Its translation is CASSPDSNQPQHF.

The chain links TRBV6-6 to TRBJ1-1, with 7 bases aligning to TRBD1. J was trimmed by 0 bases and V by 7 bases; bases with no gene match: 8. Germline lookup yields CDR1 MNHNY and CDR2 SVGAGI (reference sequence). The CDR3 runs 15 residues. CDR3 region: CASILDRAMNTEAFF. The CDR3 DNA reads as TGTGCCAGCATTCTAGACAGGGCCATGAACACTGAAGCTTTCTTT.

This clone was observed once. This chain uses TRBV30 with TRBJ2-5; 9 bases map to TRBD2. With V trimmed by 4 bases and J by 2 bases, 8 bases remained unmatched. The CDR3 has 15 residues. Germline loops: CDR1 GTSNPN, CDR2 SVGIG (reference sequence). CDR3 residues: CAWTNSGSQQETQYF. The CDR3 region has the DNA TGTGCCTGGACAAATAGCGGGAGCCAGCAAGAGACCCAGTACTTC.

V usage is TRBV5-1 and J usage is TRBJ2-1; 12 positions agree with TRBD2. V gave up 4 bases and J gave up 7 bases; unmatched junction bases: 3. The CDR3 is made up of 14 amino acids. Per germline, CDR1 SGHRS and CDR2 YFSETQ. CDR3 sequence reads: CASSHTSGRNEQFF. In DNA, the CDR3 is TGCGCCAGCAGCCACACTAGCGGGAGGAATGAGCAGTTCTTC.

This clone has only a few counts. In DNA form, the CDR3 reads TGCGCCAGCAGCTTGATAGGGGCGAATAGCAATCAGCCCCAGCATTTT. Residues: CASSLIGANSNQPQHF. This sequence joins TRBV5-1 and TRBJ1-5, with a weak D call TRBD1 (5 bases). The V and J ends lost 1 base and 0 bases respectively, with 11 bases between them. Germline assignment: CDR1 SGHRS and CDR2 YFSETQ. This CDR3 has 16 amino acids. Based on the CDR3 plus reference TRBV5-1 and TRBJ1-5, the full variable domain is KAGVTQTPRYLIKTRGQQVTLSCSPISGHRSVSWYQQTPGQGLQFLFEYFSETQRNKGNFPGRFSGRQFSNSRSEMNVSTLELGDSALYLCASSLIGANSNQPQHFGDGTRLSIL.

The V gene is TRBV25-1, the J gene TRBJ1-1, with D perhaps matching TRBD1 (5 bases). Deletions cut 6 bases from V and 8 bases from J, with 19 bases between. CDR1 is MGHDK and CDR2 is SYGVNS in the germline V gene. The CDR3 extends over 14 amino acids. CDR3 sequence (DNA): TGTGCCAGCAGCATCGGGGGGTCGGCTTCCGAAGCTTTCTTT. This encodes CASSIGGSASEAFF.

The chain links TRBV5-6 to TRBJ2-5; D is ambiguous. The length of the CDR3 is 14 residues. V was shortened by 0 bases and J by 4 bases, with 10 bases between the two germline ends. Germline V CDR1 and CDR2: SGHDT, YYEEEE. CDR3 DNA sequence: TGTGCCAGCAGCTTGGGGTTTAATTTAGAGACCCAGTACTTC. It translates to CASSLGFNLETQYF.

The chain employs TRBV27 and TRBJ2-5; unclear D gene. The V gene lost 4 bases and the J gene lost 5 bases, with 14 bases spanning the gap. The CDR3 has 14 residues. The germline V gene encodes CDR1 MNHEY and CDR2 SMNVEV (reference sequence). CDR3 sequence (DNA): TGTGCCAGCAGTTACCAGTCGGCATTTGAGACCCAGTACTTC. It yields the protein CASSYQSAFETQYF.

V gene TRBV5-1 combines with J gene TRBJ2-1; 8 positions match TRBD1. Per germline, CDR1 SGHRS and CDR2 YFSETQ. The CDR3 is 15 residues long. V lost 4 bases and J lost 2; bases outside the gene matches: 5. The CDR3 nucleotides are TGCGCCAGCAGCCTCGGACAGGGCCCCTACAATGAGCAGTTCTTC. It is translated as CASSLGQGPYNEQFF.

The chain has TRBV27 and TRBJ2-1; TRBD1 agrees at 8 bases. The J segment lost 8 bases and the V segment lost 5 bases, leaving 11 bases of the junction unmatched. The CDR3 loop spans 15 amino acids. Germline CDR1 is MNHEY and CDR2 is SMNVEV (reference sequence). The CDR3 nucleotides read TGTGCCAGCAGTCGGCGACAGGGGCCCTTGGATGAGCAGTTCTTC. It specifies CASSRRQGPLDEQFF.

The V and J genes are TRBV7-8 and TRBJ1-1; 7 bases agree with TRBD1. The CDR3 is 13 amino acids. Germline CDR1 SGHVS, CDR2 FQNEAQ. V was pared by 3 bases and J by 6 bases, with 4 bases of the junction left unmatched. DNA for the CDR3: TGTGCCAGCAGCTTCGACAGGGAATCTGAAGCTTTCTTT. Residues: CASSFDRESEAFF.

On this clone: Other nucleotide sequences in the sample specify the same CDR3. The chain links TRBV27 to TRBJ2-7; 11 bases line up with TRBD1. The germline CDR1 and CDR2 sequences are MNHEY and SMNVEV (reference sequence). The J segment lost 3 bases and the V segment lost 4 bases, leaving 2 bases of the junction unmatched. This CDR3 has 14 residues. The CDR3 here is CASSYGTGGYEQYF. The CDR3 DNA is TGTGCCAGCAGTTACGGGACAGGGGGCTACGAGCAGTACTTC.

The genes are TRBV5-1 and TRBJ1-2; D remains ambiguous. The V end was cut by 4 bases, the J end by 0 bases, with 16 bases between. The germline V gene has CDR1 SGHRS and CDR2 YFSETQ. The CDR3 spans 16 residues. The CDR3 here is CASSPDAPRSNYGYTF. CDR3 DNA sequence: TGCGCCAGCAGCCCGGACGCTCCCAGGTCTAACTATGGCTACACCTTC.

This chain connects TRBV7-2 to TRBJ1-6; weak D call: TRBD1 (5 bases). The CDR3 is 16 amino acids. V shed 6 bases and J shed 0 bases, with 12 bases lying between them. Germline CDR1 is SGHTA and CDR2 is FQGNSA. CDR3 loop: CASRLQGASYNSPLHF. The CDR3, as DNA: TGTGCCAGCAGACTTCAAGGGGCCTCCTATAATTCACCCCTCCACTTT.

The CDR3 sequence: CASSPPWAGYSYNEQFF. CDR3 in DNA: TGTGCCAGCTCACCACCGTGGGCAGGGTACTCCTACAATGAGCAGTTCTTC. The V gene is TRBV18, the J gene TRBJ2-1, with D perhaps TRBD1 (5 bases). V was clipped by 0 bases and J by 0 bases, with 12 bases between them. This CDR3 is 17 amino acids long. The germline V gene encodes CDR1 KGHSH and CDR2 LQKENI.

The chain couples TRBV6-5 to TRBJ1-2; unclear D gene. Germline CDR1 MNHEY, CDR2 SVGAGI. Trimming cost V 4 bases and J 4 bases, with 10 bases left between them. The CDR3 is 13 residues long. CDR3 DNA: TGTGCCAGCAGTTTCAGCGGTAGCTATGGCTACACCTTC. It encodes CASSFSGSYGYTF.

This rearrangement joins TRBV7-9 to TRBJ1-5, with D unclear. V dropped 0 bases and J dropped 3 bases, with 3 bases sitting between them. This CDR3 contains 13 residues. Germline values: CDR1 SEHNR, CDR2 FQNEAQ (reference sequence). The CDR3 region is CASSLASNQPQHF. CDR3 nucleotide sequence: TGTGCCAGCAGCTTAGCCTCCAATCAGCCCCAGCATTTT.

V gene TRBV7-9 combines with J gene TRBJ2-7; TRBD2 agrees at 8 bases. From germline, CDR1 is SEHNR and CDR2 FQNEAQ (reference sequence). This CDR3 comprises 17 residues. The ends lost 5 bases at V and 2 bases at J; junction bases unmatched: 14. The CDR3 sequence: CASSPPAEREFAYEQYF. DNA of the CDR3: TGTGCCAGCAGCCCCCCTGCGGAGCGGGAGTTTGCCTACGAGCAGTACTTC.

The genes are TRBV2 and TRBJ1-2; D gene uncertain. The CDR3 spans 12 residues. Trimming removed 3 bases from V and 5 bases from J, with 7 bases in between. Germline V gene data show CDR1 as SNHLY and CDR2 as FYNNEI. The CDR3 bases are TGTGCCAGCAGTGACCGCGGGTATGGCTACACCTTC. Protein product: CASSDRGYGYTF. The complete variable domain, with remaining parts taken from reference TRBV2 and TRBJ1-2, reads EPEVTQTPSHQVTQMGQEVILRCVPISNHLYFYWYRQILGQKVEFLVSFYNNEISEKSEIFDDQFSVERPDGSNFTLKIRSTKLEDSAMYFCASSDRGYGYTFGSGTRLTVV.

The chain has TRBV29-1 and TRBJ2-5; D is uncertain. This CDR3 has 14 residues. The V end was cut by 4 bases, the J end by 4 bases, with 16 bases between. The germline CDR1 and CDR2 sequences are SQVTM and ANQGSEA. The CDR3 here is CSVVGRKGGETQYF. CDR3 bases: TGCAGCGTTGTAGGCAGGAAGGGTGGAGAGACCCAGTACTTC.